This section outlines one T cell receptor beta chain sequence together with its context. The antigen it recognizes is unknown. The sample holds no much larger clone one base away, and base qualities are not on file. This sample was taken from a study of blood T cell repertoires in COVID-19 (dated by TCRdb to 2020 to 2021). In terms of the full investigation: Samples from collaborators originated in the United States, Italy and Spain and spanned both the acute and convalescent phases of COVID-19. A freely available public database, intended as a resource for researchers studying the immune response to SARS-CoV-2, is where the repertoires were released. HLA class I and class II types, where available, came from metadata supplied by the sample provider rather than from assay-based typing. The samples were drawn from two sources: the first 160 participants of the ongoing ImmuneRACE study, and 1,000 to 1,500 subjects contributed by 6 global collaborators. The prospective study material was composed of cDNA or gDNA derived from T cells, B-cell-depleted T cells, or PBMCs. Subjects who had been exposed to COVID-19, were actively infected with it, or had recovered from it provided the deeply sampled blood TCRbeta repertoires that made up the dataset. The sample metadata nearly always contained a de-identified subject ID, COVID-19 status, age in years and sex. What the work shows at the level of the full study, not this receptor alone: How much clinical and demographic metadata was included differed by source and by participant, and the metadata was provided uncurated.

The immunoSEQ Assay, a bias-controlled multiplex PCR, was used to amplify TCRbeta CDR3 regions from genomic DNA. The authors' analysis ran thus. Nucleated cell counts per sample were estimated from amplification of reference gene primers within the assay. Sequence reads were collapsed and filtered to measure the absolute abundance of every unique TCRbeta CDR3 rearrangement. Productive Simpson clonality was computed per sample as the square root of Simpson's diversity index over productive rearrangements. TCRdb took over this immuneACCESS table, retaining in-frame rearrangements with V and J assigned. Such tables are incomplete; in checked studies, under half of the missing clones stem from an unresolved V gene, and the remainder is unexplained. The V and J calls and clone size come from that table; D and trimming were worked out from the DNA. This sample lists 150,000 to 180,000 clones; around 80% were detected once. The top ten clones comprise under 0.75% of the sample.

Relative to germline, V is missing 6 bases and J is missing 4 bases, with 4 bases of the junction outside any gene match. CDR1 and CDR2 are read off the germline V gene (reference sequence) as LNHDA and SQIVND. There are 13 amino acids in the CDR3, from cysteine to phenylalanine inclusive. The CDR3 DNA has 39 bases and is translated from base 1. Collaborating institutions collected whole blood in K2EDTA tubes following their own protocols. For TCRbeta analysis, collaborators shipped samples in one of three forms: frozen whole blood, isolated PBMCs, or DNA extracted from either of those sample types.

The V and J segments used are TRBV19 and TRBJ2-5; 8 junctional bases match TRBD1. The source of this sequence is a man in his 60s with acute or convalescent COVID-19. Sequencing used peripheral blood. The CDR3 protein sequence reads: CASRAGTGETQYF. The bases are TGTGCCAGTAGAGCCGGGACAGGAGAGACCCAGTACTTC.